This record concerns one T cell receptor beta chain sequence. Its recognized antigen is unknown. No base quality values were provided; no much bigger clone lies one nucleotide off. Using the deep immunoSEQ assay, multiplex PCR amplified TCR CDR3 regions from genomic DNA. Genomic DNA extracted from each cell subset was distributed evenly over all wells of several immunoSEQ 96-well plates, and each plate served as one replicate. Each replicate PCR for sorted subsets received around 200 ng genomic DNA, equal to around 32,000 T cell genomes. Purified libraries were quantified with a Qubit 3.0 fluorometer, sized on a Bioanalyzer 2100, and re-quantified with the KAPA Library Quantification kit. Each immunoSEQ 96-well plate was sequenced on its own single-read 150-cycle Illumina NextSeq 550 flow cell. From the authors' description of their analysis: Because only junctional sequences without quality scores were contained in the immunoSEQ output, filtering matching that applied to full-length reads could not be performed. To assign V/J genes and CDR3, sequences were annotated using PyIR, a Python wrapper for IgBLAST v1.9, with IMGT germline references. Reads were filtered out if the reads had weak V/J assignments (E-value above 1e-6), no CDR3, stop codons, out-of-frame junctions, or ambiguous translated residues. A V3J clonotype was defined by an identical inferred V gene, J gene, and CDR3 amino acid sequence. The percentage overlap between two repertoires was calculated by dividing the number of shared unique clonotypes by the size of the smaller repertoire. Three approaches were used to assess repertoire richness: RTK rarefaction, the Chao1 estimator, and Recon v2.1 estimates of unobserved clonotypes. Generation probabilities were computed with OLGA for all TCRbeta clonotypes obtained by the gDNA method from several donors. The immuneACCESS repertoire file appears here via TCRdb, limited to in-frame rearrangements. These files lack a portion of the clones; in checked studies, under half of the deficit traces to unresolved V genes, and the cause of the others is not known. The V and J calls and clone size were taken over from that table, and D and trimming were inferred from the DNA. The sample data list fewer than 1 million clones, and approximately 96% of these were observed just once. In total, the top ten clones hold about 0.22% of the sample.

CDR1 and CDR2 (SGHRS, YFSETQ) derive from the germline V gene. V is reduced by 0 bases and J by 4 bases, leaving a spacing of 14 bases between them. The CDR3 runs 17 residues from the cysteine to the phenylalanine. Of all the DNA, just the CDR3 is kept, 51 bases in frame from base 1. CD8 naive samples were CD45RO-negative cells positively selected for CCR7, giving a CD45RA+CCR7+ population that excluded TemRA cells. Healthy HIV-negative adults with no recently reported acute infections or vaccinations were included as donors. All donors were Caucasian adults living in Nashville, Tennessee, USA. After blood collection by leukapheresis, PBMCs were isolated using Ficoll-Histopaque density gradient centrifugation and then cryopreserved in the vapor phase of liquid nitrogen. Analytical flow cytometry was used to check the purity and quantity of every magnetically sorted T cell population. Each sorted fraction had its genomic DNA isolated and then quantified by UV absorbance on a Nanodrop 2000c.

The data were obtained in a study of shared clonotypes between healthy human individuals (dated by TCRdb to about 2020). For the wider study: A couple of women and three men aged 18 to 49 years were included in the cohort. For each donor, three plates each were used for CD4 naive and CD4 memory, two plates were used for CD8 naive, and one plate was used for CD8 memory. To estimate repertoire size and how much clonotypes are shared between individuals, the study performed deep sequencing of blood TCR repertoires from five healthy adults. Libraries were prepared and TCR repertoires were sequenced by different laboratories using diverse techniques, in order to increase sequencing depth and limit assay-specific biases. Between about 0.8 and 9 billion PBMCs per donor were obtained by leukapheresis.

Study-wide conclusions, independent of this receptor: Estimated clonotype richness was generally larger for naive than for memory subsets. Clonotypes shared by all four sorted-subset donors showed higher generation probabilities than non-shared clonotypes. The small number of donors limited the genetic and exposure-history diversity represented. Sampling was restricted to blood, and TCR repertoires in tissues likely differ from the TCR repertoires found in blood. Rarefaction of sorted-subset datasets indicated incomplete sequencing despite the large sequencing depth. Across a handful of donors, about 5% of naive CD4, approximately 3.6% of naive CD8, approximately 2.5% of memory CD4, and roughly 0.41% of memory CD8 clonotypes were shared. Pairwise subsampling indicated that sequencing depth was expected to affect the degree of clonotype sharing among donors.

This sequence was found in a young man in good health. The sample consisted of naive CD8+ T cells sorted from blood. Taken with the paper, the label for cell subset or site translates to: CD45RA+CCR7+. The V gene is TRBV5-1 and the J gene is TRBJ2-6; the D gene could be TRBD1 or TRBD2, each one agreeing over 6 bases. In nucleotide form, the sequence is TGCGCCAGCAGCTTGGACGGGGGCGCGGGCGGGGCCAACGTCCTGACTTTC. Translated, this is CASSLDGGAGGANVLTF. Here the CDR3 is joined to the reference TRBV5-1 and TRBJ2-6 genes, and the full variable domain is: KAGVTQTPRYLIKTRGQQVTLSCSPISGHRSVSWYQQTPGQGLQFLFEYFSETQRNKGNFPGRFSGRQFSNSRSEMNVSTLELGDSALYLCASSLDGGAGGANVLTFGAGSRLTVL.